This TCR beta chain was observed in a study of blood T cell repertoires in COVID-19. The trim removed 5 bases at V and 6 bases at J, leaving 4 bases unmatched. Germline V gives CDR1 SNHLY, CDR2 FYNNEI. CDR3 length: 13 amino acids. Enrolled during active infection, Seattle patients were then followed longitudinally. Original data processing: From reference gene primer amplification, estimates of nucleated cell counts were derived. The assay was immunoSEQ multiplex PCR, and TCRdb's table has in-frame clones only and misses some. V and J calls and clone size are as listed in that table; D and trimming were resolved from the DNA. The top ten hold approximately 6% of the sample, which has a few hundred thousand clones, 85% to 90% seen once.

The sample consisted of peripheral blood. This clonotype originated in a woman aged 50 to 65 with COVID-19, enrolled during active disease. The V and J genes are TRBV2 and TRBJ1-2; 9 nucleotides align to TRBD1. The CDR3 DNA reads as TGTGCCAGCAGTCCGGGACAGGGAAATGGCTACACCTTC. Residues: CASSPGQGNGYTF.